The present T cell receptor (beta chain) was sequenced within a study of T-cell memory formation after mild COVID-19. TCRdb fed the 5' RACE reads into MiXCR, producing one record per CDR3 protein. In the table there are 190,000 or so distinct CDR3 sequences, roughly a tenth of which are singletons. The V gene lost 7 bases and the J gene lost 4 bases, with 10 bases spanning the gap. CDR3 length equals 13 residues. The table lists this clonotype with a few counts. The sequencing sample was made of PBMCs or a T cell subset sorted from them (not recorded which). The TCR originated in a young man who had mild COVID-19 (a few samples of this study predate the infection). Cell type and time point are not known. The chain recombines TRBV12-3 or TRBV12-4 with TRBJ2-2, with TRBD1 as a possible D gene (5 bases). The CDR3 loop reads CASNGQGTGELFF. The CDR3, as DNA: TGTGCCAGCAACGGGCAGGGCACCGGGGAGCTGTTTTTT.